Shown below are 16 T cell receptor beta chains from a single sample sequenced in a study of T cell responses to AZD1222 COVID-19 vaccine. Generated by immunoSEQ multiplex PCR, the TCRdb table keeps only in-frame clones and is missing some. The top ten clones hold 4.2% of a sample with 75,000 to 95,000 clones, 90% of them seen once. This sample comprised peripheral blood, obtained on day 0 of AZD1222 vaccination. These receptors originate from an adult in good health.

The genes are TRBV29-1 and TRBJ2-5, with D tentatively TRBD2 (5 bases). This CDR3 region has 15 residues. Trimming took 6 bases from V and 0 from J, leaving 17 bases between them. Germline CDR1 is SQVTM and CDR2 is ANQGSEA. In nucleotides, the CDR3 is TGCAGCGTCCTGGCCTCCCCGCGGGACCAAGAGACCCAGTACTTC. It yields the protein CSVLASPRDQETQYF.

The V call is TRBV5-4, the J call TRBJ1-2; D is undetermined. Trimming removed 4 bases from V and 7 bases from J, with 20 bases in between. The CDR3 extends over 15 amino acids. Per the germline V gene, CDR1 is SGHNT and CDR2 is YYREEE (reference sequence). For the CDR3, the DNA is TGTGCCAGCAGCACCCCGGCCCGGGGAGACGGTGGCTACACCTTC. Protein: CASSTPARGDGGYTF.

J is TRBJ2-7 and V is TRBV6-5; TRBD2 is a possible D gene (6 bases). Between the trimmed V and J ends, which lost 0 bases and 4 bases, there was a span of 16 bases. The CDR3 is 16 residues long. The V gene's germline CDR1 is MNHEY and CDR2 SVGAGI. CDR3 bases: TGTGCCAGCAGTTACTCGAGATTCCTAGCGAGATACGAGCAGTACTTC. It yields the protein CASSYSRFLARYEQYF.

The gene calls are TRBV7-2 and TRBJ2-7; TRBD2 agrees at 7 bases. Germline CDR1 is SGHTA and CDR2 is FQGNSA. J was trimmed by 5 bases and V by 5 bases; bases with no gene match: 9. The CDR3 extends over 14 amino acids. The CDR3 sequence: CASSPWAGADEQYF. CDR3 bases: TGTGCCAGCAGCCCCTGGGCGGGAGCCGACGAGCAGTACTTC.

This clone has a handful of counts. This chain joins TRBV19 and TRBJ2-1, with TRBD1 matching over 8 bases. The length of the CDR3 is 13 residues. Per the germline V gene, CDR1 is LNHDA and CDR2 is SQIVND (reference sequence). With 8 bases clipped from V and 2 bases from J, the junction kept 2 bases outside the gene matches. CDR3 nucleotide sequence: TGTGCCAGTGCGGACAGGGCCTACAATGAGCAGTTCTTC. This sequence encodes CASADRAYNEQFF.

This rearrangement joins TRBV6-5 to TRBJ1-2; 8 nucleotides match TRBD1. Germline CDR1 MNHEY, CDR2 SVGAGI. The CDR3 is made up of 16 amino acids. V lost 2 bases, J lost 1 base, and 6 bases stayed unmatched. The CDR3 reads CASSYRGTGGNYGYTF. For the CDR3, the DNA is TGTGCCAGCAGTTACCGGGGGACAGGAGGTAACTATGGCTACACCTTC.

This chain connects TRBV3-1 (or the pseudogene TRBV3-2) to TRBJ1-2; D gene ambiguous. The CDR3 is 11 amino acids. Germline V gene sequence: CDR1 LGHDT, CDR2 YNNKEL (reference sequence). Trimming left V 5 bases short and J 2 bases short, with 3 bases between. CDR3: CASSSNYGYTF. The DNA of the CDR3 is TGTGCCAGCAGCTCGAACTATGGCTACACCTTC.

The gene calls are TRBV5-1 and TRBJ1-6; perhaps TRBD1 as D (5 bases). Trimming cost V 0 bases and J 0 bases, with 13 bases left between them. CDR3 size: 18 residues. Germline lookup yields CDR1 SGHRS and CDR2 YFSETQ. The CDR3 DNA is TGCGCCAGCAGCTTGGTTGGGACGACTAGCTCCTATAATTCACCCCTCCACTTT. Its translation: CASSLVGTTSSYNSPLHF.

This chain connects TRBV19 to TRBJ1-5; tentatively, D is TRBD1 (5 bases). CDR1 LNHDA and CDR2 SQIVND come from the germline V gene (reference sequence). V was shortened by 2 bases and J by 2 bases, with 13 bases between the two germline ends. The CDR3 covers 16 residues. The CDR3 loop reads CASSIRGEIGNQPQHF. The CDR3 nucleotides read TGTGCCAGTAGTATACGGGGGGAGATTGGCAATCAGCCCCAGCATTTT.

V and J are TRBV10-3 and TRBJ1-5, with D unresolved. The CDR3 sequence is 15 residues long. Per germline, CDR1 ENHRY and CDR2 SYGVKD. V was shortened by 3 bases and J by 3 bases, with 12 bases between the two germline ends. This chain's CDR3 is CAISEGWQNNQPQHF. As DNA, the CDR3 is TGTGCCATCAGTGAAGGTTGGCAGAACAATCAGCCCCAGCATTTT.

This rearrangement joins TRBV5-4 to TRBJ2-7, with 8 bases fitting TRBD1. This CDR3 has 15 amino acids. Germline CDR1 and CDR2: SGHNT and YYREEE (reference sequence). V gave up 3 bases and J gave up 7 bases; unmatched junction bases: 12. The CDR3 DNA reads as TGTGCCAGCAGCTCTGGAGGGACAGGCCCCGAGGAGCAGTACTTC. Protein: CASSSGGTGPEEQYF.

The CDR3 spells CASSSLGGGWFNEQFF. As DNA, the CDR3 is TGTGCCAGCAGCAGCCTTGGGGGAGGGTGGTTCAATGAGCAGTTCTTC. This rearrangement joins TRBV11-2 to TRBJ2-1; the match to TRBD2 covers 7 bases. The CDR3 runs to 16 residues. Germline values: CDR1 SGHAT, CDR2 FQNNGV. V was clipped by 5 bases and J by 6 bases; unmatched bases: 13. The whole variable domain, filled in from reference TRBV11-2 and TRBJ2-1, reads EAGVAQSPRYKIIEKRQSVAFWCNPISGHATLYWYQQILGQGPKLLIQFQNNGVVDDSQLPKDRFSAERLKGVDSTLKIQPAKLEDSAVYLCASSSLGGGWFNEQFFGPGTRLTVL.

This rearrangement joins TRBV29-1 to TRBJ2-3; no reliable D call. CDR1 is SQVTM and CDR2 is ANQGSEA in the germline V gene. The CDR3 loop spans 16 amino acids. The V gene lost 5 bases and the J gene lost 3 bases, with 21 bases spanning the gap. The CDR3 protein is CSVPLAGKSKTDTQYF. CDR3 sequence (DNA): TGCAGCGTTCCTCTGGCCGGAAAGAGTAAGACAGATACGCAGTATTTT.

The rearrangement joins TRBV6-2 or TRBV6-3 to TRBJ2-7; no clear D. This CDR3 is built from 16 residues. Germline V gene data show CDR1 as MNHEY and CDR2 as SVGEGT. The germline V and J ends were trimmed by 0 bases and 4 bases, with 16 bases remaining between them. CDR3 protein: CASSYSGFLGPYEQYF. The CDR3 DNA reads TGTGCCAGCAGTTACTCGGGTTTTTTGGGTCCTTACGAGCAGTACTTC.

The chain recombines TRBV3-1 (or the pseudogene TRBV3-2) with TRBJ1-3; a possible D gene is TRBD1 (6 bases). V lost 6 bases, J lost 2 bases, and 14 bases lay in between. The germline V gene encodes CDR1 LGHDT and CDR2 YNNKEL (reference sequence). The CDR3 spans 15 residues. CDR3 DNA: TGTGCCAGCAGTCCACAGGGTTGGGCTGGAAACACCATATATTTT. Translation gives CASSPQGWAGNTIYF.

This chain connects TRBV6-1 to TRBJ2-1; TRBD2 agrees at 10 bases. From germline, CDR1 is MNHNS and CDR2 SASEGT. J was trimmed by 4 bases and V by 2 bases; bases with no gene match: 11. The CDR3 runs to 18 residues. In nucleotides, the CDR3 is TGTGCCAGCAGTGAAAAGTCCGCGTCTAGCGGGAGATACAATGAGCAGTTCTTC. Amino acid sequence: CASSEKSASSGRYNEQFF.